Shown below are 32 T cell receptor beta chains from a single sample sequenced in a study of cytomegalovirus exposure and HLA in healthy donors. With 60 Vbeta and 13 Jbeta primers, the PCR was carried out. TCRdb keeps only in-frame clones here, not all; method: immunoSEQ multiplex PCR. The sample lists nearly 110,000 clones, 71% occurring once. Material for sequencing was PBMCs. These receptors were collected from a female donor in good health and CMV-seronegative.

This chain joins TRBV6-4 and TRBJ2-3; TRBD2 aligns across 15 bases. The CDR3 has 16 amino acids. Germline trimming cut 6 bases from V and 4 bases from J; bases unmatched to any gene: 5. The germline CDR1 and CDR2 sequences are MRHNA and SNTAGT. CDR3: CASSGLAGGPADTQYF. CDR3 DNA sequence: TGTGCCAGCAGCGGACTAGCGGGAGGGCCGGCAGATACGCAGTATTTT.

This clone appeared a few times. The J gene is TRBJ2-5, the V gene TRBV5-1, with 8 bases that match TRBD2. The CDR3 contains 13 residues. The V gene's germline CDR1 is SGHRS and CDR2 YFSETQ. Trimming took 4 bases from V and 5 from J; bases not matched to a gene: 4. CDR3 amino acids: CASSGIAGETQYF. CDR3 DNA sequence: TGCGCCAGCAGCGGCATAGCGGGGGAGACCCAGTACTTC. Drawing the rest from reference TRBV5-1 and TRBJ2-5, the complete variable domain is KAGVTQTPRYLIKTRGQQVTLSCSPISGHRSVSWYQQTPGQGLQFLFEYFSETQRNKGNFPGRFSGRQFSNSRSEMNVSTLELGDSALYLCASSGIAGETQYFGPGTRLLVL.

A single count supports this clone. The chain links TRBV7-9 to TRBJ2-7; D is undetermined. V dropped 3 bases and J dropped 6 bases, with 15 bases sitting between them. Germline V gives CDR1 SEHNR, CDR2 FQNEAQ (reference sequence). The CDR3 consists of 14 residues. CDR3 in amino acids: CASSFSTAFGEQYF. The CDR3 coding sequence is TGTGCCAGCAGCTTCTCCACCGCGTTTGGCGAGCAGTACTTC.

The chain recombines TRBV29-1 with TRBJ1-2, with D uncertain. The CDR3 has 11 residues. Germline CDR1 is SQVTM and CDR2 is ANQGSEA. V gave up 3 bases and J gave up 8 bases, with 10 bases separating them. For the CDR3, the DNA is TGCAGCGTTGATCGGGTTGGCGGCTACACCTTC. Its protein product is CSVDRVGGYTF.

In its sample, this clone was seen a few times. This sequence joins TRBV11-2 and TRBJ1-1; 7 bases fit TRBD1. CDR3 length: 15 amino acids. V lost 6 bases to trimming and J lost 3 bases; unmatched junction nucleotides: 10. Germline V gives CDR1 SGHAT, CDR2 FQNNGV. The DNA of the CDR3 is TGTGCCAGCAGGTTCACAGGGGCATGGGACACTGAAGCTTTCTTT. It specifies CASRFTGAWDTEAFF.

This sequence joins TRBV5-1 and TRBJ2-1; D not resolved. Germline loops: CDR1 SGHRS, CDR2 YFSETQ. Trimming stripped 7 bases from V and 4 bases from J, with 9 bases between. The CDR3 has 12 residues. The CDR3 region is CASSFEYNEQFF. The CDR3 coding sequence is TGCGCCAGCTCATTTGAGTACAATGAGCAGTTCTTC.

This chain links TRBV28 with TRBJ1-2, with D perhaps TRBD1 (5 bases). This CDR3 region has 13 residues. CDR1 is MDHEN, CDR2 SYDVKM, per germline. V was shortened by 2 bases and J by 4 bases, with 8 bases between the two germline ends. The CDR3 sequence: CASSLIQGYGYTF. CDR3 nucleotides: TGTGCCAGCAGTTTAATCCAGGGCTATGGCTACACCTTC.

CDR3 in amino acids: CATSREQGSYNEQFF. CDR3 bases: TGTGCCACCAGCAGAGAACAGGGGTCCTACAATGAGCAGTTCTTC. V is TRBV15 and J is TRBJ2-1, with 7 bases lining up with TRBD1. Trimming took 0 bases from V and 1 from J; bases not matched to a gene: 0. CDR1 is LNHNV and CDR2 is YYDKDF in the germline V gene (reference sequence). The CDR3 length is 15 residues.

Only one count was recorded for this clone. The rearrangement uses TRBV7-9 and TRBJ1-1, with 11 positions matching TRBD1. The germline gives CDR1 SEHNR, CDR2 FQNEAQ (reference sequence). V dropped 0 bases and J dropped 8; count of bases not matched to a gene: 2. This CDR3 spans 14 amino acids. CDR3 protein: CASSLAGQGGEAFF. CDR3 DNA sequence: TGTGCCAGCAGCTTAGCGGGACAGGGGGGGGAAGCTTTCTTT.

The V call is TRBV5-1, the J call TRBJ2-2; a weak D match, TRBD1 (6 bases). The germline V and J ends were trimmed by 0 bases and 7 bases, with 16 bases remaining between them. This CDR3 comprises 16 residues. Per germline, CDR1 SGHRS and CDR2 YFSETQ. As DNA, the CDR3 is TGCGCCAGCAGCTTGGGGGGCCACAGGGCGTTCGGGGAGCTGTTTTTT. Translated: CASSLGGHRAFGELFF. The variable domain in full, with the rest retrieved from reference TRBV5-1 and TRBJ2-2, is KAGVTQTPRYLIKTRGQQVTLSCSPISGHRSVSWYQQTPGQGLQFLFEYFSETQRNKGNFPGRFSGRQFSNSRSEMNVSTLELGDSALYLCASSLGGHRAFGELFFGEGSRLTVL.

V usage is TRBV7-4 and J usage is TRBJ2-1; D remains unclear. Germline-derived CDR1 and CDR2 are SGHVT and SQSDAQ. The CDR3 length is 15 residues. Trimming left V 7 bases short and J 0 bases short, with 13 bases between. CDR3 amino acids: CASIMAAVSYNEQFF. For the CDR3, the DNA is TGTGCCAGCATCATGGCGGCCGTCTCCTACAATGAGCAGTTCTTC.

This clone has only one observation. The rearrangement uses TRBV5-1 and TRBJ2-1, with TRBD2 matching 10 bases. Germline lookup yields CDR1 SGHRS and CDR2 YFSETQ. The CDR3 is made up of 19 amino acids. The V segment lost 0 bases and the J segment 0 bases; nucleotides outside the gene matches: 9. This CDR3 reads CASSLEGLAGDPSYNEQFF. The CDR3 nucleotides read TGCGCCAGCAGCTTGGAGGGGCTAGCGGGAGATCCCTCCTACAATGAGCAGTTCTTC.

V usage is TRBV2 and J usage is TRBJ2-1; 13 positions agree with TRBD2. CDR3 length: 20 residues. Germline CDR1 and CDR2: SNHLY and FYNNEI. The ends lost 4 bases at V and 0 bases at J; junction bases unmatched: 12. The CDR3 region has the DNA TGTGCCAGCAGTGGCCCTACTAGCGGGAGGGCCCAGAGCTCCTACAATGAGCAGTTCTTC. This encodes CASSGPTSGRAQSSYNEQFF.

In this sample, this clone turned up a few times. V is TRBV5-6 and J is TRBJ2-7; 13 bases are a match to TRBD2. The germline CDR1 and CDR2 sequences are SGHDT and YYEEEE. The CDR3 sequence is 16 residues long. V was clipped by 2 bases and J by 1 base; unmatched bases: 3. In DNA form, the CDR3 reads TGTGCCAGCAGCTTTAGGACTAGCGGGAGATCCTACGAGCAGTACTTC. As protein: CASSFRTSGRSYEQYF.

The J gene is TRBJ2-7, the V gene TRBV19, with TRBD1 matching 7 bases. The trim removed 10 bases at V and 2 bases at J, leaving 5 bases unmatched. CDR3 size: 12 residues. Germline V CDR1 and CDR2: LNHDA, SQIVND (reference sequence). CDR3 DNA sequence: TGTGCCACCGTAGACAGGGCCTACGAGCAGTACTTC. Encoded protein: CATVDRAYEQYF.

The chain couples TRBV27 to TRBJ2-3, with 14 bases aligning to TRBD2. The CDR3 has 19 residues. The V gene's germline CDR1 is MNHEY and CDR2 SMNVEV (reference sequence). Trimming removed 2 bases from V and 3 bases from J; junction bases left unmatched: 10. The DNA for the CDR3 is TGTGCCAGCAGTTTACGACCGGGACTAGCGGGAGTGGTTACAGATACGCAGTATTTT. It translates to CASSLRPGLAGVVTDTQYF.

The chain links TRBV19 to TRBJ2-5; D unresolved. The J call is uncertain, as TRBJ2-7 better fits the DNA end. The germline V gene has CDR1 LNHDA and CDR2 SQIVND (reference sequence). This CDR3 contains 11 residues. CDR3 residues: CASKGVNEQYF. Here the CDR3 DNA reads TGTGCTTCCAAAGGAGTGAACGAGCAGTACTTC.

As regards this clone: Compared with germline, one end of the junction differs, possibly owing to a read error. The chain joins TRBV29-1 to TRBJ2-1; 7 nucleotides agree with TRBD1. CDR1 and CDR2 (germline): SQVTM, ANQGSEA. The CDR3 covers 11 residues. DNA for the CDR3: TGCAGCGCTAGAGGACGACAGGGTACGGTCTTC. It specifies CSARGRQGTVF.

The CDR3 DNA is TGCAGCGTTGCCCCGGGACAGAGGACTGAAGCTTTCTTT. It encodes CSVAPGQRTEAFF. The chain employs TRBV29-1 and TRBJ1-1, with 7 bases lining up with TRBD1. V dropped 4 bases and J dropped 5; count of bases not matched to a gene: 7. The CDR3 spans 13 residues. Per germline, CDR1 SQVTM and CDR2 ANQGSEA.

The rearrangement uses TRBV20-1 and TRBJ2-1; tentatively, D is TRBD1 (6 bases). The V end lost 2 bases, the J end lost 12 bases, and 11 bases lay between the germline ends. This CDR3 contains 11 residues. The germline V gene encodes CDR1 DFQATT and CDR2 SNEGSKA (reference sequence). The CDR3 DNA reads as TGCAGTGCTAGAAGAGGGGGTGGGCAGTTCTTC. This codes for CSARRGGGQFF.

J is TRBJ2-1 and V is TRBV6-5; possible D gene TRBD1, 6 bases. CDR1 and CDR2 from the germline V gene are MNHEY and SVGAGI. Deletions cut 7 bases from V and 3 bases from J, with 16 bases between. The CDR3 length is 15 residues. CDR3 sequence reads: CASKKQGSNYNEQFF. The CDR3, as DNA: TGTGCCAGCAAGAAACAGGGATCAAACTACAATGAGCAGTTCTTC.

CDR3 in amino acids: CASSHTGDFSYEQYF. The CDR3 coding sequence is TGTGCCAGCAGCCATACCGGGGACTTCTCCTACGAGCAGTACTTC. The chain uses TRBV27 and TRBJ2-7; TRBD2 is a possible D gene (6 bases). CDR1 is MNHEY, CDR2 SMNVEV, per germline (reference sequence). Trimming stripped 6 bases from V and 0 bases from J, with 15 bases between. The CDR3 totals 15 residues.

V is TRBV28 and J is TRBJ2-2; 7 positions agree with TRBD2. Germline CDR1 is MDHEN and CDR2 is SYDVKM. The CDR3 has 15 amino acids. Trimming removed 4 bases from V and 12 bases from J; junction bases left unmatched: 14. DNA of the CDR3: TGTGCCAGCAGTTACCCCGGGGAGGGAAGAAGGCAGCTGTTTTTT. Its protein is CASSYPGEGRRQLFF.

This chain joins TRBV2 and TRBJ2-1; D perhaps matches TRBD2 (6 bases). The V and J ends lost 4 bases and 8 bases respectively, with 9 bases between them. Germline CDR1 is SNHLY and CDR2 is FYNNEI. The CDR3 contains 12 residues. The CDR3 loop reads CASSGGLYEQFF. The CDR3 DNA sequence: TGTGCCAGCAGTGGGGGACTTTATGAGCAGTTCTTC.

The table lists this clone with a count of one. This rearrangement joins TRBV6-5 to TRBJ2-3, with 13 bases fitting TRBD2. This CDR3 contains 15 residues. V was clipped by 6 bases and J by 2 bases; unmatched bases: 2. The germline V gene encodes CDR1 MNHEY and CDR2 SVGAGI. The CDR3 is CASRLAGGNTDTQYF. CDR3 DNA sequence: TGTGCCAGCAGACTAGCGGGAGGGAACACAGATACGCAGTATTTT.

The V gene is TRBV5-1, the J gene TRBJ1-5; 7 bases line up with TRBD1. The CDR3 sequence is 15 residues long. V shed 2 bases and J 6 bases; nucleotides not matched to a gene: 8. Germline V gene sequence: CDR1 SGHRS, CDR2 YFSETQ. The DNA for the CDR3 is TGCGCCAGCAGCTTTACAGGGGCGGGTTCTCAGCCCCAGCATTTT. It specifies CASSFTGAGSQPQHF.

This clone was recorded once. The rearrangement links TRBV5-1 to TRBJ2-2, with TRBD2 identical over 7 bases. CDR1 is SGHRS, CDR2 YFSETQ, per germline. Trimming cost V 0 bases and J 6 bases; bases outside gene matches: 2. This CDR3 contains 14 residues. The CDR3 region is CASSLGLASGELFF. CDR3 sequence (DNA): TGCGCCAGCAGCTTGGGACTAGCTTCCGGGGAGCTGTTTTTT.

The chain links TRBV15 to TRBJ2-7, with D possibly being TRBD2 (5 bases). The CDR3 is 11 amino acids. CDR1 LNHNV and CDR2 YYDKDF come from the germline V gene (reference sequence). V gave up 4 bases and J gave up 6 bases, with 7 bases separating them. The CDR3 nucleotides read TGTGCCACCAGCAATCTAGCCGAGCAGTACTTC. Protein: CATSNLAEQYF.

J is TRBJ1-2 and V is TRBV7-6; TRBD1 aligns across 7 bases. The CDR3 extends over 13 amino acids. V dropped 5 bases and J dropped 5; count of bases not matched to a gene: 5. CDR1 is SGHVS, CDR2 FNYEAQ, per germline. CDR3 coding DNA: TGTGCCAGCAGCCCACAGGGGAGATATGGCTACACCTTC. It encodes CASSPQGRYGYTF.

The J gene is TRBJ2-7, the V gene TRBV5-1; D perhaps matches TRBD1 (5 bases). Germline values: CDR1 SGHRS, CDR2 YFSETQ. Trimming left V 0 bases short and J 3 bases short, with 10 bases between. This CDR3 has 14 residues. The CDR3, as DNA: TGCGCCAGCAGCTTGGTTGACAGCCACTACGAGCAGTACTTC. Amino acid sequence: CASSLVDSHYEQYF.

This chain joins TRBV13 and TRBJ2-7, with 9 bases fitting TRBD2. Losses at the gene ends were 4 bases for V and 0 bases for J; bases not matched to a gene: 13. The CDR3 totals 18 residues. Germline V gives CDR1 PRHDT, CDR2 FYEKMQ (reference sequence). The CDR3 region has the DNA TGTGCCAGCAGCTCCAGGTCCACTAGCGGGCCCAGCTCCTACGAGCAGTACTTC. Protein product: CASSSRSTSGPSSYEQYF.

The genes are TRBV7-9 and TRBJ2-7; possible D gene TRBD1, 6 bases. The CDR3 covers 18 residues. V was cut by 5 bases and J by 0 bases, with 23 bases left in between. The germline gives CDR1 SEHNR, CDR2 FQNEAQ (reference sequence). The CDR3 sequence: CASSRGLRTDLFSYEQYF. The CDR3 nucleotides are TGTGCCAGCAGCCGCGGCCTCCGGACAGACCTTTTCTCCTACGAGCAGTACTTC.